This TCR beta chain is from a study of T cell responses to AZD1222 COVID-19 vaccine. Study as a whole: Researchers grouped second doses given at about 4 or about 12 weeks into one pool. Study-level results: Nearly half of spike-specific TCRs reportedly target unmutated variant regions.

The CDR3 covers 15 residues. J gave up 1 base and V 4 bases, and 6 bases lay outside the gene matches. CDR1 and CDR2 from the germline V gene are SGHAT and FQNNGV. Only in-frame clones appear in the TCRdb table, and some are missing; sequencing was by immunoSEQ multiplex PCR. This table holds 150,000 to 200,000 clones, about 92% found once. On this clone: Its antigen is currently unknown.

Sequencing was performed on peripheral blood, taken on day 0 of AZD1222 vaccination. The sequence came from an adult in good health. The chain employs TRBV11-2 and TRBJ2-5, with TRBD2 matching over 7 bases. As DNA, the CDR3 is TGTGCCAGCAGCTCTCCCCTAGCGGCCCAAGAGACCCAGTACTTC. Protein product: CASSSPLAAQETQYF.